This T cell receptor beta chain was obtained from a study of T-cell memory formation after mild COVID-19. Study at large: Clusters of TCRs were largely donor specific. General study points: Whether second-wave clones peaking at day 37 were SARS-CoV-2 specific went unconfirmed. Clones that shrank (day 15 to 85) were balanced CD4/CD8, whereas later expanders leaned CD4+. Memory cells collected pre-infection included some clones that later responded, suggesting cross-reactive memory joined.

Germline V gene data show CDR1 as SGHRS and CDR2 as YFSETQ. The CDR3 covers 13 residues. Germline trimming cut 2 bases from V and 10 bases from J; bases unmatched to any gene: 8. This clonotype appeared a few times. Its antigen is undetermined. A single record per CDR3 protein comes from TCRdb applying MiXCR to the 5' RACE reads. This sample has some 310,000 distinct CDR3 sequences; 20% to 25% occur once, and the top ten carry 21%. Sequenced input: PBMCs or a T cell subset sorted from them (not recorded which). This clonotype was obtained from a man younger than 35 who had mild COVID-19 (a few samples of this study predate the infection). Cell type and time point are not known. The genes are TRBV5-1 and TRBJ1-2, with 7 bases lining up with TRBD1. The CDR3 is CASSFPGTVDYTF. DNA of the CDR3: TGCGCCAGCAGCTTCCCCGGGACAGTTGACTACACCTTC.